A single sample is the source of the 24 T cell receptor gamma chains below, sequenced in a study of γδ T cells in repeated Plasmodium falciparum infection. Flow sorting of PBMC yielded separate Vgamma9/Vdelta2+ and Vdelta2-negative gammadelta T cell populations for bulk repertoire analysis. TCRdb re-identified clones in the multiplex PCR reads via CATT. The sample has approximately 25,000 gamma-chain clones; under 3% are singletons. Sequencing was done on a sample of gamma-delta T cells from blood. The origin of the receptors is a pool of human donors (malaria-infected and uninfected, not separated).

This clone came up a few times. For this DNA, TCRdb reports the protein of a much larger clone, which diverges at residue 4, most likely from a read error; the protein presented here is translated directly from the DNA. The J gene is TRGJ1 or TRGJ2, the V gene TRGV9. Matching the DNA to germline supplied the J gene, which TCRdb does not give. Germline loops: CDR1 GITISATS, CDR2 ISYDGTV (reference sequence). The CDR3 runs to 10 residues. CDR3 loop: CALRELQKLF. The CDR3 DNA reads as TGTGCCTTGCGGGAGTTGCAGAAACTCTTT.

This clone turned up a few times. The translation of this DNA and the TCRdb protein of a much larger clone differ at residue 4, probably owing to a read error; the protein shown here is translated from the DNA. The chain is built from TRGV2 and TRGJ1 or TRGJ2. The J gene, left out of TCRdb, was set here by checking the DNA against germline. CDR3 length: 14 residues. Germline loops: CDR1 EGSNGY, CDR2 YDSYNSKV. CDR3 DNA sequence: TGTGCCACCCGGGACGGAAACTGGAATTATAAGAAACTCTTT. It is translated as CATRDGNWNYKKLF.

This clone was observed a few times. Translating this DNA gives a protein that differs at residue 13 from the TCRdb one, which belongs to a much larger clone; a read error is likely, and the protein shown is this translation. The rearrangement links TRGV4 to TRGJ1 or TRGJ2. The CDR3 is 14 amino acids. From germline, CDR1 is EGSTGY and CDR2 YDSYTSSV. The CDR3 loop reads CATWDGPGYYKKIF. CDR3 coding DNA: TGTGCCACCTGGGATGGGCCTGGATATTATAAGAAAATCTTT.

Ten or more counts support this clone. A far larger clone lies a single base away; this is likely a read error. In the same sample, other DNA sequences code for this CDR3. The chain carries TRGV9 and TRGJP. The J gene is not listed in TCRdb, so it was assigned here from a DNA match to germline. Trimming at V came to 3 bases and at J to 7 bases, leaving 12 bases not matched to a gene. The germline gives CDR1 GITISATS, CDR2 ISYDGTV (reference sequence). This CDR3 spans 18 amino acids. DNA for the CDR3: TGTGCCTTGTGGGAGCCCAGGGATCCGGAGTTGGGCAAAAAAATCAAGGTATTT. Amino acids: CALWEPRDPELGKKIKVF.

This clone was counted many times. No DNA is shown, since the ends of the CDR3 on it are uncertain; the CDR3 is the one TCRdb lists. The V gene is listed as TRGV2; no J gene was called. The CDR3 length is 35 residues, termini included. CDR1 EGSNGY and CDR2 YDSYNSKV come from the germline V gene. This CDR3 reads CATWDGLRFWFVIRNSLAVEQHLLSQVSIGRIQHF.

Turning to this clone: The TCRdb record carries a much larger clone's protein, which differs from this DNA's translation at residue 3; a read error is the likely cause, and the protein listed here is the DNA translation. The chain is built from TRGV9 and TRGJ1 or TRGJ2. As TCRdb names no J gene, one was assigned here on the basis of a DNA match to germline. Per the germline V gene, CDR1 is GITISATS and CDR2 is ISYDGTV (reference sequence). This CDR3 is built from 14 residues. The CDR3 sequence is CAWWEARDYYKKLF. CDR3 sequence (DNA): TGTGCCTGGTGGGAGGCAAGAGATTATTATAAGAAACTCTTT.

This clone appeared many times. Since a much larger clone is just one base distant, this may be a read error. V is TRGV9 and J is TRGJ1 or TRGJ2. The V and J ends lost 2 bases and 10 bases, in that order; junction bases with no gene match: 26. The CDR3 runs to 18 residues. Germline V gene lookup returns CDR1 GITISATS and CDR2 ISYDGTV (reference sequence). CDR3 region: CALWEGHPGPIRYRKKLF. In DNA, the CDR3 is TGTGCCTTGTGGGAGGGCCACCCGGGTCCCATACGCTACCGAAAGAAACTCTTT.

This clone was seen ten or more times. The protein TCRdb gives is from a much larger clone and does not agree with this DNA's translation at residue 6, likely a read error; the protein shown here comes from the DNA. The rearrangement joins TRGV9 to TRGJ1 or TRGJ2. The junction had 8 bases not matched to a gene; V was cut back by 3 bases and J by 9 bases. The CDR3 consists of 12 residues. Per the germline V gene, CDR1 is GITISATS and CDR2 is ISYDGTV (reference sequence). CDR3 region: CALWESVPKKLF. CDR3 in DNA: TGTGCCTTGTGGGAGTCCGTGCCTAAGAAACTCTTT.

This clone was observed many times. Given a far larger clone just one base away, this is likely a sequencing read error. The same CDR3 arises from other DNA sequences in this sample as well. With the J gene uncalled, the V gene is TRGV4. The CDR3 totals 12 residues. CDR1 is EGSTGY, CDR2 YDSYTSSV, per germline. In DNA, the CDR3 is TGTGCCACCTGGGCCCCTTATTATAAGAAGCTCTTT. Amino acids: CATWAPYYKKLF.

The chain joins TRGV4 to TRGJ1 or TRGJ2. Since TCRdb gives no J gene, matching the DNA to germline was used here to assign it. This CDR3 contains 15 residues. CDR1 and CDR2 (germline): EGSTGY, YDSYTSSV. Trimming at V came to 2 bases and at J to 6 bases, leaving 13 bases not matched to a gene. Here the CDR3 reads CATWDVPAYGYKKLF. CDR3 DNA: TGTGCCACCTGGGATGTCCCCGCCTATGGTTATAAGAAACTCTTT.

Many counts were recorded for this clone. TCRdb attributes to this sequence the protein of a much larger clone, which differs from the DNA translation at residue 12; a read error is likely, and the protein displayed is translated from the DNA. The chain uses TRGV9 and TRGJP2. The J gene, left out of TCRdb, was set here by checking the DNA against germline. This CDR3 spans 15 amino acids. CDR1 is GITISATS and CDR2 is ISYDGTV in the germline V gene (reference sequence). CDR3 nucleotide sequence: TGTGCCTTGTGGGAGCCGGTCGGTAGTGATTGGAACAAGACGTTT. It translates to CALWEPVGSDWNKTF.

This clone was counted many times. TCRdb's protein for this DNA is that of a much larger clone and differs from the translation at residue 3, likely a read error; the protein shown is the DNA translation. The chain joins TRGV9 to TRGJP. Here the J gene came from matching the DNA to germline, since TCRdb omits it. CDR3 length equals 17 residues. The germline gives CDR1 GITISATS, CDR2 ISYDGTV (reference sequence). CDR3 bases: TGTGCCATGTGGGAAGGAAAACAAGAGTTGGGCAAAAAAATCAAGGTATTT. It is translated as CAMWEGKQELGKKIKVF.

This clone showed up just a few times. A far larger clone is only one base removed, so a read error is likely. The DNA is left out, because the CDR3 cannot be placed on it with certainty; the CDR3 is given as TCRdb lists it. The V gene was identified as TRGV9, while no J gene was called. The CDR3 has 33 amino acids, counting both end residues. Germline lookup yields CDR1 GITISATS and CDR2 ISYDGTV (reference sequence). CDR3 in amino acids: CALWEVQTIIIRNSLAVEQHLLSQVSIGRIQHF.

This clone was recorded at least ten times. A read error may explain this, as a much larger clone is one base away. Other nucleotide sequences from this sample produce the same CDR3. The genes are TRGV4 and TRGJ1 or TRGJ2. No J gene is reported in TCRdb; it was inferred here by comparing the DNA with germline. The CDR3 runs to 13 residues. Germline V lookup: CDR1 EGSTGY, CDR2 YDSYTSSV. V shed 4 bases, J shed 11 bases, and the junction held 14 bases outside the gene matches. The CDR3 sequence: CATWDRLVLEKLF. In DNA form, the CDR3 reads TGTGCCACCTGGGACCGCCTAGTCTTGGAGAAACTCTTT.

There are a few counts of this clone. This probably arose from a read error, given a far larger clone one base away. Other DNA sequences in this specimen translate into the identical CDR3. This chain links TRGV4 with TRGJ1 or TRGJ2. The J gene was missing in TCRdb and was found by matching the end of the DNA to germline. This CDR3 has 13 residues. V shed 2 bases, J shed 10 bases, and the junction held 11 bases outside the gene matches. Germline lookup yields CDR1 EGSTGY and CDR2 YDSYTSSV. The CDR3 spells CATWDARGHKKLF. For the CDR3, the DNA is TGTGCCACCTGGGATGCCCGGGGGCACAAGAAACTCTTT.

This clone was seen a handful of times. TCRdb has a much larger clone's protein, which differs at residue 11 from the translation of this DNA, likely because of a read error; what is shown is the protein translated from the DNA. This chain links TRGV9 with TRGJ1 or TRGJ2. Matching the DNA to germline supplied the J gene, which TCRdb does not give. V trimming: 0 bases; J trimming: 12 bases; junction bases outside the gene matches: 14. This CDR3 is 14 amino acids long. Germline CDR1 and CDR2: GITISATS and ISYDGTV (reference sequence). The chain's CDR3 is CALWEVQGHCRKLF. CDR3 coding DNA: TGTGCCTTGTGGGAGGTGCAAGGTCATTGTAGGAAACTCTTT.

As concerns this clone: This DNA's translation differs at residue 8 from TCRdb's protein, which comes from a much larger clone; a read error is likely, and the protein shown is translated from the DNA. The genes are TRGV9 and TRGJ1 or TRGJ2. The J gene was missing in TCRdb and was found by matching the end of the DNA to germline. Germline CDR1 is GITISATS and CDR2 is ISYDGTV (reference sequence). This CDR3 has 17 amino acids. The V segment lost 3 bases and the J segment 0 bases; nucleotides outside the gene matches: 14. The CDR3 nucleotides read TGTGCCTTGTGGGAGCCAACATCCCCCTGGAATTATTATAAGAAACTCTTT. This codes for CALWEPTSPWNYYKKLF.

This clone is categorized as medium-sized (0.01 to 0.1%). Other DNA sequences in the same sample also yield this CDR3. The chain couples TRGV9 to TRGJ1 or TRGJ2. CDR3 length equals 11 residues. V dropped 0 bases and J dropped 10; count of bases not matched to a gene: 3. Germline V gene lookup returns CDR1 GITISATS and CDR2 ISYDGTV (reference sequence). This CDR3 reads CALWEVRKKLF. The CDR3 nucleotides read TGTGCCTTGTGGGAGGTGCGAAAGAAACTCTTT.

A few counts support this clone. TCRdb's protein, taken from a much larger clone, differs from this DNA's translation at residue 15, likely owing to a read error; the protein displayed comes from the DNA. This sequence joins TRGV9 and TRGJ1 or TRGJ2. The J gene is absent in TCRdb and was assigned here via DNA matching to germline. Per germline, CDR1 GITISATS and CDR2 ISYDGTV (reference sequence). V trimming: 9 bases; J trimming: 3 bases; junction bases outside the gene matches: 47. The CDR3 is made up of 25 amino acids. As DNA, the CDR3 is TGTGCCTTGGATTCTTTGCGGGGCTTGTTACCTTGTAATAAGTCCGAACATGGTGCTTATTATAAGAAACTCTTT. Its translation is CALDSLRGLLPCNKSEHGAYYKKLF.

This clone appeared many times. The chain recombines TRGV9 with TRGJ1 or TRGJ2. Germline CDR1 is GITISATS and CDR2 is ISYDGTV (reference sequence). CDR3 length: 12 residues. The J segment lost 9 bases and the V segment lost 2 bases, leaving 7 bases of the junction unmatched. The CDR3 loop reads CALWEGDPKKLF. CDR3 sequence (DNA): TGTGCCTTGTGGGAGGGAGACCCTAAGAAACTCTTT.

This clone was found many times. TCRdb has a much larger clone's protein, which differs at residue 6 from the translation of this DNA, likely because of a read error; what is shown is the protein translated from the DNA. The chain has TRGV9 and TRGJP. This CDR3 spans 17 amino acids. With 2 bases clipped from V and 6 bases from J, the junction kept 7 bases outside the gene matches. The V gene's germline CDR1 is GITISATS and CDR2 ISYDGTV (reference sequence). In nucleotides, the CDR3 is TGTGCCTTGTGGGAGGCCACCCCAGAGTTGGGCAAAAAAATCAAGGTATTT. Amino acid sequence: CALWEATPELGKKIKVF.

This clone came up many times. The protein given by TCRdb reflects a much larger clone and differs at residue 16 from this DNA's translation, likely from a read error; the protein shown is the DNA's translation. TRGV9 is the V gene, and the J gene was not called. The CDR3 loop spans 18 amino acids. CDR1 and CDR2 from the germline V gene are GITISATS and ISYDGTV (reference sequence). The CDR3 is CALWEVVGKELGKKIRVF. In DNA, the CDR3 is TGTGCCTTGTGGGAGGTGGTGGGAAAAGAGTTGGGCAAAAAAATCAGGGTATTT.

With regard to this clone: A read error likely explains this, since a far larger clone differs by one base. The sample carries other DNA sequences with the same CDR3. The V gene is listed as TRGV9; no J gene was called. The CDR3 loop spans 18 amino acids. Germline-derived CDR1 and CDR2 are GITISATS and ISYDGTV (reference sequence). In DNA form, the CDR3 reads TGTGCCTTGTGGGAGGTTCGAGGGGAAGAGTTGGGCAAAAAAATCAAAGTATTT. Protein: CALWEVRGEELGKKIKVF.

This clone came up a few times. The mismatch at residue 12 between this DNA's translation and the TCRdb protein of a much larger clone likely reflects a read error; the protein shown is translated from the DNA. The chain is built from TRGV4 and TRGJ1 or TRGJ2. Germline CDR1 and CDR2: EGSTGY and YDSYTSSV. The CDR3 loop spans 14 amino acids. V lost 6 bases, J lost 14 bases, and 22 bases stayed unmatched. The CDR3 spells CATWSIRDRKKELF. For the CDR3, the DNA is TGTGCCACCTGGAGTATAAGGGATAGGAAAAAGGAACTCTTT.